Below are 9 T cell receptor beta chains sequenced from a single sample in a study of T cell changes during pregnancy in multiple sclerosis. Sequenced by immunoSEQ multiplex PCR; TCRdb stores in-frame clones only, minus some. The repertoire holds 34,000 or so clones, with about nine tenths as singletons. The specimen was CD8+ T cells from peripheral blood mononuclear cells, collected before pregnancy. The origin of the receptors is a female donor with multiple sclerosis, enrolled in a pregnancy study.

This chain links TRBV19 with TRBJ1-1, with 10 bases lining up with TRBD1. The ends lost 6 bases at V and 5 bases at J; junction bases unmatched: 9. Germline V gene sequence: CDR1 LNHDA, CDR2 SQIVND (reference sequence). The CDR3 covers 15 residues. The CDR3 loop is CASSRGTGAFTEAFF. CDR3 nucleotides: TGTGCCAGTAGCCGAGGGACAGGGGCCTTTACTGAAGCTTTCTTT.

This chain links TRBV7-7 with TRBJ2-1; 9 positions match TRBD1. V trimming: 3 bases; J trimming: 4 bases; junction bases outside the gene matches: 4. CDR1 is SSHAT, CDR2 FNYEAQ, per germline (reference sequence). CDR3 size: 15 residues. CDR3 nucleotides: TGTGCCAGCAGCTTCGGGACAGGGCGATACAATGAGCAGTTCTTC. Translated, it gives CASSFGTGRYNEQFF.

V gene TRBV11-2 combines with J gene TRBJ2-1; D not resolved. Germline V gene lookup returns CDR1 SGHAT and CDR2 FQNNGV. CDR3 length: 15 residues. Trimming took off 1 base at V and 7 bases at J, with 14 bases between the two ends. The CDR3, as DNA: TGTGCCAGCAGCTTAGGGTTAGGATTCGGGAATGAGCAGTTCTTC. It encodes CASSLGLGFGNEQFF. The full variable domain, with the rest looked up from reference TRBV11-2 and TRBJ2-1, is EAGVAQSPRYKIIEKRQSVAFWCNPISGHATLYWYQQILGQGPKLLIQFQNNGVVDDSQLPKDRFSAERLKGVDSTLKIQPAKLEDSAVYLCASSLGLGFGNEQFFGPGTRLTVL.

CDR3 sequence: CASSLEGGQGWYGYTF. The CDR3 region has the DNA TGTGCCAGCAGCTTGGAAGGGGGACAGGGGTGGTATGGCTACACCTTC. The gene calls are TRBV5-4 and TRBJ1-2; 10 nucleotides match TRBD1. The length of the CDR3 is 16 residues. Germline loops: CDR1 SGHNT, CDR2 YYREEE (reference sequence). V was pared by 0 bases and J by 5 bases, with 7 bases of the junction left unmatched.

The CDR3 sequence is CASSQDAGSGNTIYF. Here the CDR3 DNA reads TGCGCCAGCAGCCAAGACGCAGGGTCTGGAAACACCATATATTTT. The V call is TRBV4-1, the J call TRBJ1-3; D is possibly TRBD1 (5 bases). CDR1 is MGHRA, CDR2 YSYEKL, per germline. V was clipped by 0 bases and J by 1 base, with 7 bases between them. The CDR3 consists of 15 residues.

This chain links TRBV4-2 with TRBJ2-4, with 8 bases fitting TRBD1. CDR3 length: 15 amino acids. V shed 1 base, J shed 8 bases, and the junction held 7 bases outside the gene matches. CDR1 is LGHNA, CDR2 YNFKEQ, per germline. The CDR3 reads CASSQVGDRGDIQYF. In nucleotides, the CDR3 is TGTGCCAGCAGCCAAGTTGGAGACAGGGGAGACATTCAGTACTTC.

The chain joins TRBV11-2 to TRBJ2-3; TRBD2 aligns across 7 bases. Germline CDR1 reads SGHAT; CDR2 reads FQNNGV. The CDR3 sequence is 17 residues long. V trimming: 1 base; J trimming: 3 bases; junction bases outside the gene matches: 10. CDR3 sequence reads: CASSLGTILALTDTQYF. Written as DNA, the CDR3 is TGTGCCAGCAGCTTAGGGACAATACTAGCGCTTACAGATACGCAGTATTTT.

The V gene is TRBV27, the J gene TRBJ2-7, with 7 nucleotides matching TRBD1. Germline V gene data show CDR1 as MNHEY and CDR2 as SMNVEV (reference sequence). CDR3 size: 15 residues. Trimming cost V 4 bases and J 1 base; bases outside gene matches: 7. The CDR3 protein is CASSYAGTASYEQYF. In DNA, the CDR3 is TGTGCCAGCAGTTACGCCGGGACAGCGTCCTACGAGCAGTACTTC.

This chain connects TRBV7-9 to TRBJ2-7; 10 bases fit TRBD2. The CDR3 runs 14 residues. CDR1 and CDR2 from the germline V gene are SEHNR and FQNEAQ (reference sequence). Unmatched junction bases numbered 4, after V lost 4 bases and J lost 4 bases. Here the CDR3 reads CASSYLAGEYEQYF. DNA of the CDR3: TGTGCCAGCAGCTACCTAGCGGGAGAATACGAGCAGTACTTC.